This T cell receptor (beta chain) was retrieved from a study of cytomegalovirus exposure and HLA in healthy donors. Overall study results and limits: Researchers reported from a later analysis that most CMV-associated TCR beta chains appeared HLA-restricted. Several of the most significant clusters appeared, in a later analysis, to be linked to common viral pathogens.

Donors were ostensibly healthy at sampling, although undocumented immune exposures were probable. CDR1 is PRHDT and CDR2 is FYEKMQ in the germline V gene (reference sequence). The CDR3 consists of 15 residues. V dropped 4 bases and J dropped 13; count of bases not matched to a gene: 16. Use of 60 Vbeta and 13 Jbeta primers characterized the PCR. As processed by the authors: In a later analysis, of 80 million or so unique beta chains, around 11 million appeared in at least two donors. Measured with immunoSEQ multiplex PCR; TCRdb has only the in-frame clones, and not every one. V and J calls and clone size are copied from that table; D and trimming were computed from the DNA. The table lists 100,000 to 150,000 clones, roughly 79% of them singletons. Remarks on this clone: No antigen is known for it.

Source material: PBMCs. The gene calls are TRBV13 and TRBJ1-2; TRBD1 aligns across 9 bases. This sequence originates from a woman between 50 and 59 years old in good health and CMV-seronegative. CDR3 sequence: CASSSGDREVVSCTF. CDR3 coding DNA: TGTGCCAGCAGCTCAGGGGACAGGGAAGTTGTTTCATGCACCTTC.